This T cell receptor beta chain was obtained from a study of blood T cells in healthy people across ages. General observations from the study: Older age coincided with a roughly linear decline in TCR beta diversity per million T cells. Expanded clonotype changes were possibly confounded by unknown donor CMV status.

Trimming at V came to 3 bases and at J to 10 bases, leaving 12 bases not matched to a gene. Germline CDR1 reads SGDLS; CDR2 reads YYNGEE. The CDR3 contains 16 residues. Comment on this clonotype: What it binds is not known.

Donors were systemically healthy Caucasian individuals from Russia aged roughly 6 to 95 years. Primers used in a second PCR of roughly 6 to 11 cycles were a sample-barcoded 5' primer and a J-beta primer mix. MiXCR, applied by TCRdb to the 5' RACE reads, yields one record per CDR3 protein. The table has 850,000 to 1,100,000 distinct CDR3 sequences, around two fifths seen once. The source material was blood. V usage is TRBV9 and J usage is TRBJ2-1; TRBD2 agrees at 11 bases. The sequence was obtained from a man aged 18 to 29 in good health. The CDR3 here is CASSDSLAGGRQEQFF. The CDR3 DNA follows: TGTGCCAGCAGCGACTCTCTAGCGGGGGGCCGCCAGGAGCAGTTCTTC.